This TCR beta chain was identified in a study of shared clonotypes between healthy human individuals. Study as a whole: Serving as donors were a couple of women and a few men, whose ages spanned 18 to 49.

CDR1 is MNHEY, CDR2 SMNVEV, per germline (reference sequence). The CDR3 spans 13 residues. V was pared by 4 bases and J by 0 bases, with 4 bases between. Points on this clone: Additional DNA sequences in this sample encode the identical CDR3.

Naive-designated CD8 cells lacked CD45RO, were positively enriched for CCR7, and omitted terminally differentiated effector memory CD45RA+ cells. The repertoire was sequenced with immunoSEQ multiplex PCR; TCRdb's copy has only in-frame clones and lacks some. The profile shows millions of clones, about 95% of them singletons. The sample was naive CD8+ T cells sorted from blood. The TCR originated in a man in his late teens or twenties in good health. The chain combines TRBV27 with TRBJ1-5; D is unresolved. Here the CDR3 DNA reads TGTGCCAGCAGTTATGGTAGCAATCAGCCCCAGCATTTT. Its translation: CASSYGSNQPQHF.